This T cell receptor (beta chain) was captured by sequencing in a study of blood T cell repertoires in COVID-19. Assay used: immunoSEQ multiplex PCR; TCRdb lists only in-frame clones, some missing. The sample shows approximately 98,000 clones, 81% of them seen only once. J lost 5 bases, V lost 5 bases, and 15 bases had no gene match. The germline CDR1 and CDR2 sequences are SGHVS and FQNEAQ. The CDR3 loop spans 16 amino acids. This TCR came from a woman of 80 years or more with acute or convalescent COVID-19. Sequenced sample: peripheral blood. The J gene is TRBJ2-7, the V gene TRBV7-8, with 7 bases aligning to TRBD1. CDR3 bases: TGTGCCAGCAGCCCCCGGGACAGCACAGGAGGTGACGAGCAGTACTTC. Translated: CASSPRDSTGGDEQYF. Full variable domain (remainder filled in from reference TRBV7-8 and TRBJ2-7): GAGVSQSPRYKVAKRGQDVALRCDPISGHVSLFWYQQALGQGPEFLTYFQNEAQLDKSGLPSDRFFAERPEGSVSTLKIQRTQQEDSAVYLCASSPRDSTGGDEQYFGPGTRLTVT.